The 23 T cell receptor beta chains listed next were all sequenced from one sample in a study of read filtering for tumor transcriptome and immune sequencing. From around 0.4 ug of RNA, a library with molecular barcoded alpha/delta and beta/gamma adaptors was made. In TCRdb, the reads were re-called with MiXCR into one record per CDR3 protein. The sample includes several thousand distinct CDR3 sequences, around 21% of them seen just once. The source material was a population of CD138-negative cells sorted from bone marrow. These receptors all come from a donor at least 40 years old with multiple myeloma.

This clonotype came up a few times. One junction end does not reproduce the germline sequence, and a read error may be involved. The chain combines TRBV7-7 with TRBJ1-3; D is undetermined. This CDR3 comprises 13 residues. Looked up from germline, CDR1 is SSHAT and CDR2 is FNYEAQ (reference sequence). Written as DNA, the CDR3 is TGTGCTAGCAGCTTACAGACGGGAAACACCATATATTTT. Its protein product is CASSLQTGNTIYF. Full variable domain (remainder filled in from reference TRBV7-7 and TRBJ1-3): GAGVSQSPRYKVTKRGQDVTLRCDPISSHATLYWYQQALGQGPEFLTYFNYEAQPDKSGLPSDRFSAERPEGSISTLTIQRTEQRDSAMYRCASSLQTGNTIYFGEGSWLTVV.

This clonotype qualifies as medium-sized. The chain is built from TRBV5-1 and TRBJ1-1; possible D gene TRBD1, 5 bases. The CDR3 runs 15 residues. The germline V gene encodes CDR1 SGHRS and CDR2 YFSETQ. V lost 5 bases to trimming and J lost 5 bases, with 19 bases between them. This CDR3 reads CASSSNTVGGTEAFF. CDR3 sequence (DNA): TGCGCCAGCAGTTCGAACACTGTCGGGGGGACTGAAGCTTTCTTT.

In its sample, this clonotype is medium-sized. The CDR3 reads CASSVGGRDGYTF. As DNA, the CDR3 is TGTGCCAGCAGCGTAGGGGGGCGAGATGGCTACACCTTC. The chain recombines TRBV9 with TRBJ1-2, with D tentatively TRBD1 (6 bases). Germline CDR1 SGDLS, CDR2 YYNGEE. The CDR3 totals 13 residues. V shed 0 bases and J shed 6 bases, with 9 bases lying between them.

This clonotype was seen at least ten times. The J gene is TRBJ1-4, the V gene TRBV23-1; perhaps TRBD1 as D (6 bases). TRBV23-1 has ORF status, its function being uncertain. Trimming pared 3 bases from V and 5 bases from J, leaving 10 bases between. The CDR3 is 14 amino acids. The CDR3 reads CASSQDRNNEKLFF. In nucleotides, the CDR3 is TGCGCCAGCAGTCAGGACAGAAACAATGAAAAACTGTTTTTT.

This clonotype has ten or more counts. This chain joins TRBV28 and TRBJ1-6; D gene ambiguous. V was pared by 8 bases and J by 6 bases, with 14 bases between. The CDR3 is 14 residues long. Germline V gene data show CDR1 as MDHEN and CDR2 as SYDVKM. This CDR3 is CASLPLDTNSPLHF. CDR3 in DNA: TGTGCCAGCCTCCCGCTCGATACTAATTCACCCCTCCACTTT.

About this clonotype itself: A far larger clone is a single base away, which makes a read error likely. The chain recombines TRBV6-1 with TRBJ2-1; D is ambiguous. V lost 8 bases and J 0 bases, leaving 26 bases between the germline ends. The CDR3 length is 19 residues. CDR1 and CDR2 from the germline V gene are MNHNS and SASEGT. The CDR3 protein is CASGYPRQVGQSSYNEQFF. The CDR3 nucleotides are TGTGCCAGCGGTTACCCCCGTCAGGTTGGTCAGAGCTCCTACAATGAGCAGTTCTTC.

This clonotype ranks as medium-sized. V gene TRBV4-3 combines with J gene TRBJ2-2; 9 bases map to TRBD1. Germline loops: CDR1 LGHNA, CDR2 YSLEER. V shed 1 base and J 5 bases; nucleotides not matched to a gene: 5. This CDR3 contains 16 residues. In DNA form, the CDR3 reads TGCGCCAGCAGCCAAGTGGGGGGGACAGGGACCGGGGAGCTGTTTTTT. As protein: CASSQVGGTGTGELFF.

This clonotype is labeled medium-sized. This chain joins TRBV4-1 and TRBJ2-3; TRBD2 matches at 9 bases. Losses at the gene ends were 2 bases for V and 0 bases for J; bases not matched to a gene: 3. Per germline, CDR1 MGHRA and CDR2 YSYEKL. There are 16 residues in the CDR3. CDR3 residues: CASSQLAGTSTDTQYF. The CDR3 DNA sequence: TGCGCCAGCAGCCAACTAGCGGGGACCAGCACAGATACGCAGTATTTT.

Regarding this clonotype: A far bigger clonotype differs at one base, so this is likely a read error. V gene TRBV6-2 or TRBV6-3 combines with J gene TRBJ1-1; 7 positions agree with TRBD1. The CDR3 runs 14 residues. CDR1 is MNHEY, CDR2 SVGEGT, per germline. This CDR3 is CASGYIRGSTEAFF. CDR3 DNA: TGTGCCAGCGGTTACATCAGGGGGAGCACTGAAGCTTTCTTT.

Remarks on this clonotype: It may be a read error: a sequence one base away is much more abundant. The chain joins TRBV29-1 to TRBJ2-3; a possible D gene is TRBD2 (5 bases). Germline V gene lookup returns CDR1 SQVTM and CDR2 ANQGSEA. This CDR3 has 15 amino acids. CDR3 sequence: CSGTDLAFPTDTRYF. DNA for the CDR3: TGCAGCGGGACCGACCTAGCATTCCCCACAGATACGCGGTATTTT.

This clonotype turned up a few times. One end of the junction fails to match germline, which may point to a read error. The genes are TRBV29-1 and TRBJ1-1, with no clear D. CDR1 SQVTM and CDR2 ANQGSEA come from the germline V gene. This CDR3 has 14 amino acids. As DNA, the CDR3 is TGCAGCGTTGGCCCCAGGATCTGGAACACTGAGGCTTTCTTT. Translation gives CSVGPRIWNTEAFF.

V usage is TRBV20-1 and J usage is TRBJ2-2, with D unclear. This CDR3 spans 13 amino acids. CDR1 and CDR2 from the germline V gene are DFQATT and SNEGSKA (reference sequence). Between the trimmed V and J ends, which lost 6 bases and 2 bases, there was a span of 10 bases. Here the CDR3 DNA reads TGCAGTGCCCCGGACGGAAACACCGGGGAGCTGTTTTTT. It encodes CSAPDGNTGELFF.

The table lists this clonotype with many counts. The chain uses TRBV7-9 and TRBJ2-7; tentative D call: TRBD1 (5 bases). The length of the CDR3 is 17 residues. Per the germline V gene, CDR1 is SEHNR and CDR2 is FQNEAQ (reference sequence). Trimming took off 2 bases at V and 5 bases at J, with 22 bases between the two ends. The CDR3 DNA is TGTGCCAGCAGCTTACCCCACGAGACAGACGTTGACGACGAGCAGTACTTC. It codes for CASSLPHETDVDDEQYF.

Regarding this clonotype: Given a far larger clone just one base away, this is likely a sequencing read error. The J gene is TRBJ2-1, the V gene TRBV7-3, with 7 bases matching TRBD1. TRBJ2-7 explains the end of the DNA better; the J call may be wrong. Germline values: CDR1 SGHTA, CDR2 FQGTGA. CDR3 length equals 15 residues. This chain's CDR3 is CASSSTGIRYNEQYF. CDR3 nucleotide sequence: TGTGCCAGCAGCTCGACAGGGATTCGTTACAATGAGCAGTACTTC.

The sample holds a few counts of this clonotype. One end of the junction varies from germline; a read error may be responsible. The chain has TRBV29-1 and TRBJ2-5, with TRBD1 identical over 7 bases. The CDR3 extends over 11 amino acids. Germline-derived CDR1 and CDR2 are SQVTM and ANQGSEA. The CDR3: CSIDRAKTQYF. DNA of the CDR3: TGCAGCATTGACAGGGCGAAGACCCAGTACTTC.

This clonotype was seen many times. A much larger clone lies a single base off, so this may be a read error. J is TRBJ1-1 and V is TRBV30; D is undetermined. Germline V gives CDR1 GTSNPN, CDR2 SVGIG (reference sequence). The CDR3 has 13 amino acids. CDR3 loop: CAWGVVAGGEAFF. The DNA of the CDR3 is TGTGCCTGGGGTGTGGTGGCGGGAGGTGAAGCTTTCTTT.

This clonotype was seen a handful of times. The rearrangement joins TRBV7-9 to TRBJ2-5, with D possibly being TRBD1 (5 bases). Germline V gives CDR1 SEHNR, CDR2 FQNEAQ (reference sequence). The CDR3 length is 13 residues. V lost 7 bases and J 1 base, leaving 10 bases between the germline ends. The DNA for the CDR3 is TGTGCCAGCACGCCAAGGGGCCAAGAGACCCAGTACTTC. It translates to CASTPRGQETQYF.

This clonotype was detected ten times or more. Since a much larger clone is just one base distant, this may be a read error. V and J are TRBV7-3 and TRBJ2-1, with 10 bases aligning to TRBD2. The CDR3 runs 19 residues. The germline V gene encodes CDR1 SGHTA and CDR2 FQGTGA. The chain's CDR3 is CASSLIGLAGVSSYNGQFF. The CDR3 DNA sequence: TGTGCCAGCAGCTTAATCGGGCTAGCGGGAGTTAGCTCCTACAATGGGCAGTTCTTC. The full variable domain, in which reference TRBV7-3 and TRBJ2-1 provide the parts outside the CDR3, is GAGVSQTPSNKVTEKGKYVELRCDPISGHTALYWYRQSLGQGPEFLIYFQGTGAADDSGLPNDRFFAVRPEGSVSTLKIQRTERGDSAVYLCASSLIGLAGVSSYNGQFFGPGTRLTVL.

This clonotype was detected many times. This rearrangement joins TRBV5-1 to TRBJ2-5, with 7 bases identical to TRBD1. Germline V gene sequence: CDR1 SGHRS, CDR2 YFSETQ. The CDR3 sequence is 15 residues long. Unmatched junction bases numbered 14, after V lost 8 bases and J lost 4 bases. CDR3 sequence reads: CASLTGRIKGETQYF. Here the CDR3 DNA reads TGCGCCAGTTTGACAGGGCGGATTAAAGGAGAGACCCAGTACTTC. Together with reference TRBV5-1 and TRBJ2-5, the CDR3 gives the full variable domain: KAGVTQTPRYLIKTRGQQVTLSCSPISGHRSVSWYQQTPGQGLQFLFEYFSETQRNKGNFPGRFSGRQFSNSRSEMNVSTLELGDSALYLCASLTGRIKGETQYFGPGTRLLVL.

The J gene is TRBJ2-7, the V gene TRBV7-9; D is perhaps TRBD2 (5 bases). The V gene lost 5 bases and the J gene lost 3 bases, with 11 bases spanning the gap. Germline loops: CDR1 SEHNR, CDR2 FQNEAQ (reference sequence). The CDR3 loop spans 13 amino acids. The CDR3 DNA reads TGTGCCAGCAGCCCAAGCGGAAACTACGAGCAGTACTTC. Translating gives CASSPSGNYEQYF.

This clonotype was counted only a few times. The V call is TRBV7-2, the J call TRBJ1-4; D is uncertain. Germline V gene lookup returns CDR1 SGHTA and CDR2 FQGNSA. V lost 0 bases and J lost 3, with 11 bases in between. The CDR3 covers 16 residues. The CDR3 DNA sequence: TGTGCCAGCAGCTTAGCGGTCCGGACGCCTAATGAAAAACTGTTTTTT. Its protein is CASSLAVRTPNEKLFF.

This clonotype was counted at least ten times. The CDR3 is CASSQIETPLTVQFF. The CDR3 DNA is TGCGCCAGCAGCCAGATCGAGACACCTTTGACAGTGCAGTTCTTC. The V call is TRBV4-1, the J call TRBJ2-1; TRBD1 is a possible D gene (5 bases). The length of the CDR3 is 15 residues. Germline CDR1 MGHRA, CDR2 YSYEKL. Between the trimmed V and J ends, which lost 3 bases and 12 bases, there was a span of 21 bases.

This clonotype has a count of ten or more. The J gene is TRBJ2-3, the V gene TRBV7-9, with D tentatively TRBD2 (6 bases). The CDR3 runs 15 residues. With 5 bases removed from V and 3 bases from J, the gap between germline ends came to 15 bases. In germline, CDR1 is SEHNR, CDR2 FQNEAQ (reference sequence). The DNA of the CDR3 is TGTGCCAGCAGCCTGACCCCCGCGGGGACAGATACGCAGTATTTT. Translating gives CASSLTPAGTDTQYF. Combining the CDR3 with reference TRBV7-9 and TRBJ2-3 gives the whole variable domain DTGVSQNPRHKITKRGQNVTFRCDPISEHNRLYWYRQTLGQGPEFLTYFQNEAQLEKSRLLSDRFSAERPKGSFSTLEIQRTEQGDSAMYLCASSLTPAGTDTQYFGPGTRLTVL.